The sequence of this T cell receptor beta chain was determined in a study of naive and memory T cell subsets. Germline CDR1 and CDR2: SNHLY and FYNNEI. The CDR3 spans 15 residues. With 6 bases removed from V and 5 bases from J, the gap between germline ends came to 17 bases. An oligonucleotide containing a UMI was ligated to the 3' end of TCR cDNA. Adult healthy volunteers gave 2.5 ml peripheral blood for whole-blood RNA. Points on this clonotype: Possible read error: a much larger clone is one base away.

The SP2 primer and nested alpha and beta constant region primers amplified ligated cDNA in four rounds. TCRdb redid the calling of the 5' RACE reads with MiXCR, one entry per CDR3 protein. The sample includes 50,000 or so distinct CDR3 sequences, under 8.5% seen only once; the top ten take about 9.8%. The chain employs TRBV2 and TRBJ2-1; D might be TRBD1 (6 bases). The receptor was derived from a male donor in good health. CDR3 DNA sequence: TGTGCCAGCAGAAAACTAGGGGGAATTAACAATGAGCAGTTCTTC. Its protein is CASRKLGGINNEQFF.